These T cell receptor beta chains were read from a single sample in a study of T cell changes during pregnancy in multiple sclerosis. Some clones are missing from TCRdb's copy, which holds only in-frame ones; the method was immunoSEQ multiplex PCR. The profile shows approximately 37,000 clones, about 91% of them singletons. Sequenced here: CD4+ T cells from peripheral blood mononuclear cells, sampled before pregnancy. These receptors were collected from a female donor with multiple sclerosis, enrolled in a pregnancy study. CDR3s include the opening cysteine and the closing phenylalanine or tryptophan. A D gene is named only where the DNA matches it firmly. Clone size appears in some rows only: once, few, many, or a class for an expanded clone.

v_call,d_call,j_call,clone_size,cdr3_nt,cdr3_aa
TRBV28,TRBD1,TRBJ1-1,.,TGTGCCAGCATTAACTCGGGACAGCCCATTTTCGGGAACACTGAAGCTTTCTTT,CASINSGQPIFGNTEAFF
TRBV6-1,.,TRBJ2-3,.,TGTGCCAGCAGGATAACTCGTAGCATGGGTACGCAGTATTTT,CASRITRSMGTQYF
TRBV28,.,TRBJ1-2,.,TGTGCCAGCAGCGGACAGACTCCTAACTATGGCTACACCTTC,CASSGQTPNYGYTF
TRBV28,TRBD1,TRBJ1-3,.,TGTGCCAGCAGTTTAGACAGGGCTGGAAACACCATATATTTT,CASSLDRAGNTIYF
TRBV6-1,.,TRBJ1-4,.,TGTGCCAGCAGTGAAGTCCCAGGGGTCCGGGAAAAACTGTTTTTT,CASSEVPGVREKLFF
TRBV2,.,TRBJ1-2,few,TGTGCCAGCAGTACTGGTTCCAGGGGCCGTAACACCTTC,CASSTGSRGRNTF
TRBV7-6,.,TRBJ2-5,.,TGTGCCAGCAGCTTAGAAACTAAAGAGACCCAGTACTTC,CASSLETKETQYF
TRBV19,TRBD2,TRBJ2-5,.,TGTGCCAGTAGTAAAGTGAGGGGAGCGGGAGGGCCGGAGACCCAGTACTTC,CASSKVRGAGGPETQYF
TRBV25-1,.,TRBJ2-7,.,TGTGCCAGCAGTGAACGGGACGAGCAGTACTTC,CASSERDEQYF
TRBV7-9,.,TRBJ1-3,.,TGTGCCAGCAGCTTTAACAGTAACTCTGGAAACACCATATATTTT,CASSFNSNSGNTIYF
TRBV29-1,.,TRBJ2-7,.,TGCAGCGTTGGGATGGGGGGAACCTACGAGCAGTACTTC,CSVGMGGTYEQYF
TRBV27,.,TRBJ2-7,few,TGTGCCAGCAGTTCCTGGAGGCGGGATAGCTACGAGCAGTACTTC,CASSSWRRDSYEQYF
TRBV27,.,TRBJ2-5,.,TGTGCCAGCAAATCCGGAGACGGGGAGACCCAGTACTTC,CASKSGDGETQYF
TRBV18,.,TRBJ2-4,.,TGTGCCAGCTCACCTAAGGGGAACATTCAGTACTTC,CASSPKGNIQYF
TRBV5-5,.,TRBJ2-2,.,TGTGCCAGCAGCTTGGAGACAACCGGGGAGCTGTTTTTT,CASSLETTGELFF
TRBV7-2,.,TRBJ2-7,.,TGTGCCAGCAGCTTTAGTATAGGGGATTTTCCCTACGAGCAGTACTTC,CASSFSIGDFPYEQYF
TRBV2,.,TRBJ1-3,.,TGTGCCAGCAGTGAATTGGGGGGAACTGGAAACACCATATATTTT,CASSELGGTGNTIYF
TRBV11-3,TRBD1,TRBJ2-7,.,TGTGCCAGCAGCTTGGGGACAGGCGAACAGTACTTC,CASSLGTGEQYF
TRBV27,TRBD1,TRBJ1-2,once,TGTGCCAGCGGTCCAGGGGGCCATGGCTACACCTTC,CASGPGGHGYTF
TRBV30,TRBD2,TRBJ2-3,.,TGTGCCTGGAGGACTAGCGGGACCGCCTGGGGGACAGATACGCAGTATTTT,CAWRTSGTAWGTDTQYF